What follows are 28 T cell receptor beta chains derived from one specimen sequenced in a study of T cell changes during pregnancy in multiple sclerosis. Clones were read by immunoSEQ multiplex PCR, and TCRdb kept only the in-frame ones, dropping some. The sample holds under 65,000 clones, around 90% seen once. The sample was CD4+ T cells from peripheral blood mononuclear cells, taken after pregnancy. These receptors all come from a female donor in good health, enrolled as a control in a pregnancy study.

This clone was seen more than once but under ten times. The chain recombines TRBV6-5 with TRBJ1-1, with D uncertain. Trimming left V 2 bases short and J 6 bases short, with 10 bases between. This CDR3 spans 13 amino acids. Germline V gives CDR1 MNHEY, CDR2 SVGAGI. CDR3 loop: CASSYVVRAEAFF. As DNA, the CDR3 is TGTGCCAGCAGTTACGTCGTGAGGGCTGAAGCTTTCTTT.

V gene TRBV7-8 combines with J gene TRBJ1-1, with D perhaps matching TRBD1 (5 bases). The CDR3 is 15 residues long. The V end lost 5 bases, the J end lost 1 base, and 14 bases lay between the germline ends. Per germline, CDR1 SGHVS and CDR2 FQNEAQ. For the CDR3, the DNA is TGTGCCAGCAGCCCACTCCGGGGGGGGAACACTGAAGCTTTCTTT. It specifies CASSPLRGGNTEAFF. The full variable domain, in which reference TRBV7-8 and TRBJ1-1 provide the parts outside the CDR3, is GAGVSQSPRYKVAKRGQDVALRCDPISGHVSLFWYQQALGQGPEFLTYFQNEAQLDKSGLPSDRFFAERPEGSVSTLKIQRTQQEDSAVYLCASSPLRGGNTEAFFGQGTRLTVV.

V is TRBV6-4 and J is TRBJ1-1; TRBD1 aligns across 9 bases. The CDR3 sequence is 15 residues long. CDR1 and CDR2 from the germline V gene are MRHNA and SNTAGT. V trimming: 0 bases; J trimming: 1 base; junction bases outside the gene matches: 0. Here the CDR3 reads CASSDSTGGNTEAFF. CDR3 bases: TGTGCCAGCAGTGACTCGACAGGGGGGAACACTGAAGCTTTCTTT.

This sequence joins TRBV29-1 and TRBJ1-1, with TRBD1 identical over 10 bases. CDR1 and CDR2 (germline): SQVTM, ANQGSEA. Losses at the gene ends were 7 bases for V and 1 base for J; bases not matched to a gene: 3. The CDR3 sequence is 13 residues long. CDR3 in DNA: TGCAGCGACCGACAGGGGGCGAACACTGAAGCTTTCTTT. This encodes CSDRQGANTEAFF.

For the CDR3, the DNA is TGTGCCAGCAGCCGGCTTGGGGGGATCGACGAGCAGTACTTC. This encodes CASSRLGGIDEQYF. The V call is TRBV11-2, the J call TRBJ2-7, with D possibly TRBD2 on 6 matching bases. This CDR3 has 14 residues. Trimming removed 5 bases from V and 5 bases from J, with 16 bases in between. Per the germline V gene, CDR1 is SGHAT and CDR2 is FQNNGV.

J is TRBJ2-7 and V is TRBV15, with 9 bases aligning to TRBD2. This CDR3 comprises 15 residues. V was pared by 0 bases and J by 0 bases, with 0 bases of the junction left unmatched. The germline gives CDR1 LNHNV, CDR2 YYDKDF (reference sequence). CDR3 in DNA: TGTGCCACCAGCAGAGATAGCGGGGGCTCCTACGAGCAGTACTTC. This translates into CATSRDSGGSYEQYF.

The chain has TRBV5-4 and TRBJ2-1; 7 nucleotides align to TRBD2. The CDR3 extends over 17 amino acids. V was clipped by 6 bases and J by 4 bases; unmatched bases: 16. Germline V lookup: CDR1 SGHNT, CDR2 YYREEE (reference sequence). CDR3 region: CASNNTTGGARYNEQFF. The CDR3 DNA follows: TGTGCCAGCAACAACACAACGGGGGGTGCTAGGTACAATGAGCAGTTCTTC.

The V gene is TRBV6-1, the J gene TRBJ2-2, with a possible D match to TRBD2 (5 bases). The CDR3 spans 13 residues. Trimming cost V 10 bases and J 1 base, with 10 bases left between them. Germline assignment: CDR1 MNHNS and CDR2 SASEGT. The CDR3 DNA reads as TGTGCCACCCCGGGGATGAACACCGGGGAGCTGTTTTTT. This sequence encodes CATPGMNTGELFF.

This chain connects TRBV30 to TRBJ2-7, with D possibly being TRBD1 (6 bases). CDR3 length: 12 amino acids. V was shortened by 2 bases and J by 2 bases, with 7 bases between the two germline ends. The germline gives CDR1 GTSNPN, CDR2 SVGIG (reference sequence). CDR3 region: CAWSRDTYEQYF. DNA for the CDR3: TGTGCCTGGAGTCGGGACACCTACGAGCAGTACTTC.

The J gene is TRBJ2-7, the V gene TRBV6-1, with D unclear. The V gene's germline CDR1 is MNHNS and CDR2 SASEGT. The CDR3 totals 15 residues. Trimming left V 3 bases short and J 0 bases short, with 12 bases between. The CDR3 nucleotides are TGTGCCAGCAGTGATGCGTCTTCACCCTCCTACGAGCAGTACTTC. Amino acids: CASSDASSPSYEQYF.

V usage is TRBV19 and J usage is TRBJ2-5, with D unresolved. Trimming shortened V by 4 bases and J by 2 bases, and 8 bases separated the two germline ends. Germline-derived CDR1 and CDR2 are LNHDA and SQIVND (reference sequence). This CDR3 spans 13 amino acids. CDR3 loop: CASSNLEQETQYF. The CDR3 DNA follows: TGTGCCAGTAGTAATCTAGAACAAGAGACCCAGTACTTC.

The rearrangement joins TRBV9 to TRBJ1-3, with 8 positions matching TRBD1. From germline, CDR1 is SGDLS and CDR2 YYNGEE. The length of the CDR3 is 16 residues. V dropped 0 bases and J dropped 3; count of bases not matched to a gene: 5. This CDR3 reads CASSVGTGLFGNTIYF. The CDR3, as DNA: TGTGCCAGCAGCGTAGGGACAGGGCTATTTGGAAACACCATATATTTT.

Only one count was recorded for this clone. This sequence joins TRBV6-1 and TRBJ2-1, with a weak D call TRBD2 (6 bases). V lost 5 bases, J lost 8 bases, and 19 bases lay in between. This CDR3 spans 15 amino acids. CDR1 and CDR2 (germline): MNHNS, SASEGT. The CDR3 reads CASSLGLRVAHEQFF. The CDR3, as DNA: TGTGCCAGCAGTCTGGGACTTCGAGTTGCGCATGAGCAGTTCTTC.

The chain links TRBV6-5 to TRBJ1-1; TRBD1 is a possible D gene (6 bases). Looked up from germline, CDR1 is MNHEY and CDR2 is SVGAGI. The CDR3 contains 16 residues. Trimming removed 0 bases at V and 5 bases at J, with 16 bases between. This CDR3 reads CASSYSMVQGYTEAFF. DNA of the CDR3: TGTGCCAGCAGTTACTCGATGGTTCAGGGGTATACTGAAGCTTTCTTT.

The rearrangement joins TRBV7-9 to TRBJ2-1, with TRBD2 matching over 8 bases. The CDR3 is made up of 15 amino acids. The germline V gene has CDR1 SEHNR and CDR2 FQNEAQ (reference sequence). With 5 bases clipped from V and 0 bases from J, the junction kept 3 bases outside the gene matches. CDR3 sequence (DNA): TGTGCCAGCAGCGGCGGGGGGCTCTCCTACAATGAGCAGTTCTTC. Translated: CASSGGGLSYNEQFF.

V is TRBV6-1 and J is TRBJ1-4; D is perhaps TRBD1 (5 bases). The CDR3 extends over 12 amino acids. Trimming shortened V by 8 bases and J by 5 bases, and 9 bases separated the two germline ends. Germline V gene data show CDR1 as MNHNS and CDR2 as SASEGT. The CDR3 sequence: CASSSGNEKLFF. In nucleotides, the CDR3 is TGTGCCAGCTCATCAGGGAATGAAAAACTGTTTTTT.

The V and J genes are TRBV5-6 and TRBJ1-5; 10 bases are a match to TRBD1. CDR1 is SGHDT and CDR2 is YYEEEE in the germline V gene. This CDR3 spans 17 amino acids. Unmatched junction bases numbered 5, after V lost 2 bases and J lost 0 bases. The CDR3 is CASSLMTGGDSNQPQHF. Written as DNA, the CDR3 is TGTGCCAGCAGCTTAATGACAGGGGGCGATAGCAATCAGCCCCAGCATTTT.

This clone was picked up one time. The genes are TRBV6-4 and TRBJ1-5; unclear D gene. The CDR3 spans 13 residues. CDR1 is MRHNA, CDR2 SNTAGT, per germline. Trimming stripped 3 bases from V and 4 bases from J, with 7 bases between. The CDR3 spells CASSEAGNQPQHF. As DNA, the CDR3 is TGTGCCAGCAGTGAGGCAGGTAATCAGCCCCAGCATTTT.

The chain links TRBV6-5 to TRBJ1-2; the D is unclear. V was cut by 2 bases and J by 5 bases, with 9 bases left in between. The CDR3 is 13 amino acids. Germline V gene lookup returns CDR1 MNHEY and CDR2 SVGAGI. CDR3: CASSYTTNYGYTF. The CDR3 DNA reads TGTGCCAGCAGTTACACAACCAATTATGGCTACACCTTC.

The CDR3 sequence: CASSLGARGYSGELFF. In DNA, the CDR3 is TGTGCCAGCAGCTTAGGGGCCAGGGGTTATTCCGGGGAGCTGTTTTTT. The rearrangement links TRBV7-8 to TRBJ2-2, with D tentatively TRBD1 (6 bases). Germline values: CDR1 SGHVS, CDR2 FQNEAQ. This CDR3 is 16 amino acids long. V lost 1 base, J lost 6 bases, and 15 bases lay in between.

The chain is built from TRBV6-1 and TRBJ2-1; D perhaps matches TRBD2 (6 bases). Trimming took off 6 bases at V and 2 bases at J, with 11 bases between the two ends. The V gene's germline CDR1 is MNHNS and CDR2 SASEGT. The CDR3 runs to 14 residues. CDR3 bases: TGTGCCAGCAGCCGTCCGGGAGCCTACAATGAGCAGTTCTTC. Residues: CASSRPGAYNEQFF.

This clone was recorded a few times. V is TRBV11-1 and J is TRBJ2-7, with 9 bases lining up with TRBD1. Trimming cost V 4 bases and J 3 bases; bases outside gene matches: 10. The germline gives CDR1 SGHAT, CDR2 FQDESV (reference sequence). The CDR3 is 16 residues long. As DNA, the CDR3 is TGTGCCAGCAGCTCCGGAGGTGGGACAGGGTACTACGAGCAGTACTTC. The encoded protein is CASSSGGGTGYYEQYF.

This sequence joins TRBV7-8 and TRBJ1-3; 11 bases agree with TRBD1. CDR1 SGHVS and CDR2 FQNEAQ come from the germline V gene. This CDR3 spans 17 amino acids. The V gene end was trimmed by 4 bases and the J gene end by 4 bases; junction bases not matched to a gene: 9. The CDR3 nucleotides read TGTGCCAGCAGCTCGCGACCGGGACAGGGGGAGGGAAACACCATATATTTT. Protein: CASSSRPGQGEGNTIYF.

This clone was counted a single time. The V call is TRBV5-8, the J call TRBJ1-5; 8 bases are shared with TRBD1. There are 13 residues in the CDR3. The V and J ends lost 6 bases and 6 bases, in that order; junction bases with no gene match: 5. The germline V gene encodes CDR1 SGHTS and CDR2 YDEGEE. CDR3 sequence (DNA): TGTGCCAGCACGAGGACAGGGATTCAGCCCCAGCATTTT. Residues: CASTRTGIQPQHF.

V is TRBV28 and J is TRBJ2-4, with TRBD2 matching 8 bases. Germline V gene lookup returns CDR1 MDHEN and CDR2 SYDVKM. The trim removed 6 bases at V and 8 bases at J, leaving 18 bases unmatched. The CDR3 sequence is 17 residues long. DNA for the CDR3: TGTGCCAGCAGCCCTAGATCCGGGCTCGGGGGGGACGACATTCAGTACTTC. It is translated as CASSPRSGLGGDDIQYF.

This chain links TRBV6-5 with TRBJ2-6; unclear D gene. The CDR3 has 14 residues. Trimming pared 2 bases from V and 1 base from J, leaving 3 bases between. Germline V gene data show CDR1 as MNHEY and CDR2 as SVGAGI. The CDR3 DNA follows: TGTGCCAGCAGTTACCAGTCTGGGGCCAACGTCCTGACTTTC. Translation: CASSYQSGANVLTF.

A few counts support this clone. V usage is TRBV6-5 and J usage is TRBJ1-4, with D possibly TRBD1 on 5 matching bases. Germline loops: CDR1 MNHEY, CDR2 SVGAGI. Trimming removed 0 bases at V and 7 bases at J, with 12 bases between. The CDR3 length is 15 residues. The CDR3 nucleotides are TGTGCCAGCAGTTACTCGGAGGGGATGGGTGAAAAACTGTTTTTT. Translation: CASSYSEGMGEKLFF.

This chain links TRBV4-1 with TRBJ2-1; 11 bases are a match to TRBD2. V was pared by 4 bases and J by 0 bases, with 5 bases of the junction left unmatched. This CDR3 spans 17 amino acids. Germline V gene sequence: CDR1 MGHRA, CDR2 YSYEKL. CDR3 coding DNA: TGCGCCAGCAGCCTTAGACTAGCGGGAAGCTCCTACAATGAGCAGTTCTTC. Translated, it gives CASSLRLAGSSYNEQFF.